One T cell receptor (beta chain) is described in this entry. No antigen is known for it. This sample stems from a study of cytomegalovirus exposure and HLA in healthy donors. General study results and limits: Many donors carried some public TCRs, although rarity characterized most TCR sequences. TCR beta sequences numbering some 17,000 were associated with HLA alleles at 0.05 false discovery rate in a later analysis. The authors later found most CMV-associated TCR beta chains appeared HLA-restricted. As was reported, the HLA-A and HLA-B alleles of most subjects were accurately predicted from TCR beta sequences.

PCR primers comprised 60 Vbeta and 13 Jbeta primers. The table came from immunoSEQ multiplex PCR; TCRdb's copy has only in-frame clones and leaves some out. In the table there are some 91,000 clones, 78% of which are singletons. Trimming cost V 4 bases and J 4 bases; bases outside gene matches: 12. CDR1 and CDR2 from the germline V gene are LGHNA and YSLEER. The length of the CDR3 is 16 residues. The specimen was PBMCs. The source is an older woman in good health and CMV-seronegative. The gene calls are TRBV4-3 and TRBJ2-5, with 7 bases that match TRBD2. As DNA, the CDR3 is TGCGCCAGCAGCCCGTCCGGGACCCCGGGGGGAGAGACCCAGTACTTC. Translated: CASSPSGTPGGETQYF.